This passage covers 20 T cell receptor beta chains from one sample sequenced in a study of blood T cell repertoires in COVID-19. Profiling relied on immunoSEQ multiplex PCR, and the TCRdb table lists in-frame clones only, not all of them. The table shows hundreds of thousands of clones, with 90% to 95% occurring only once. Sequencing was done on a sample of PBMCs or T cells enriched from blood (not recorded which). The source is a woman under 30 who had recovered from COVID-19.

The genes are TRBV19 and TRBJ1-1; D uncertain. V was trimmed by 5 bases and J by 6 bases, leaving 13 bases between them. This CDR3 is built from 13 residues. Per the germline V gene, CDR1 is LNHDA and CDR2 is SQIVND (reference sequence). DNA for the CDR3: TGTGCCAGTAGTCCACGGCTGAGGGCTGAAGCTTTCTTT. Protein product: CASSPRLRAEAFF. The full variable domain, in which reference TRBV19 and TRBJ1-1 provide the parts outside the CDR3, is DGGITQSPKYLFRKEGQNVTLSCEQNLNHDAMYWYRQDPGQGLRLIYYSQIVNDFQKGDIAEGYSVSREKKESFPLTVTSAQKNPTAFYLCASSPRLRAEAFFGQGTRLTVV.

The V and J genes are TRBV27 and TRBJ1-2, with 7 bases matching TRBD1. This CDR3 has 14 residues. CDR1 is MNHEY and CDR2 is SMNVEV in the germline V gene (reference sequence). J lost 4 bases, V lost 3 bases, and 5 bases had no gene match. This CDR3 reads CASSLRQGVYGYTF. DNA of the CDR3: TGTGCCAGCAGTTTGAGACAGGGCGTCTATGGCTACACCTTC.

This sequence joins TRBV10-1 and TRBJ1-5; 8 positions match TRBD1. J gave up 7 bases and V 7 bases, and 9 bases lay outside the gene matches. CDR3 size: 14 residues. Germline CDR1 WNHNN, CDR2 SYGVQD (reference sequence). This chain's CDR3 is CASIRDRGDQPQHF. The CDR3 DNA reads TGCGCCAGCATCCGCGACAGGGGAGACCAGCCCCAGCATTTT.

The V gene is TRBV5-4, the J gene TRBJ2-1; tentative D call: TRBD1 (6 bases). Trimming left V 4 bases short and J 0 bases short, with 14 bases between. This CDR3 has 16 amino acids. Germline V gene sequence: CDR1 SGHNT, CDR2 YYREEE (reference sequence). CDR3 bases: TGTGCCAGCAGCCGTACTCAGGGGATCTCCTACAATGAGCAGTTCTTC. Protein product: CASSRTQGISYNEQFF.

This clone showed up just a few times. The sample carries other DNA sequences with the same CDR3. The chain carries TRBV5-1 and TRBJ1-1; D is uncertain. V was clipped by 0 bases and J by 1 base, with 10 bases between them. The CDR3 spans 15 residues. Per germline, CDR1 SGHRS and CDR2 YFSETQ. The CDR3 loop is CASSLGGGENTEAFF. In DNA form, the CDR3 reads TGCGCCAGCAGCTTGGGCGGCGGGGAGAACACTGAAGCTTTCTTT.

V gene TRBV29-1 combines with J gene TRBJ2-1; the D gene is possibly TRBD2 (6 bases). CDR1 and CDR2 (germline): SQVTM, ANQGSEA. The CDR3 extends over 12 amino acids. Trimming left V 7 bases short and J 8 bases short, with 15 bases between. The CDR3 DNA follows: TGCAGCGGCCCTCGACTAGTCGATGAGCAGTTCTTC. Protein sequence: CSGPRLVDEQFF.

The chain uses TRBV6-5 and TRBJ2-5, with D tentatively TRBD1 (6 bases). The CDR3 consists of 16 residues. The V end lost 3 bases, the J end lost 4 bases, and 18 bases lay between the germline ends. The germline V gene has CDR1 MNHEY and CDR2 SVGAGI. CDR3 protein: CASSYEGTRGGETQYF. As DNA, the CDR3 is TGTGCCAGCAGTTATGAAGGGACACGCGGTGGAGAGACCCAGTACTTC.

The V call is TRBV27, the J call TRBJ2-7; no firm D call. This CDR3 is 12 amino acids long. The germline V gene has CDR1 MNHEY and CDR2 SMNVEV (reference sequence). Trimming left V 4 bases short and J 7 bases short, with 11 bases between. CDR3 sequence: CASSSHSREQYF. CDR3 sequence (DNA): TGTGCCAGCAGTTCACACTCTAGGGAGCAGTACTTC.

The genes are TRBV9 and TRBJ2-7; 7 bases are shared with TRBD1. Germline assignment: CDR1 SGDLS and CDR2 YYNGEE. This CDR3 is 15 amino acids long. V lost 3 bases, J lost 0 bases, and 6 bases stayed unmatched. The DNA of the CDR3 is TGTGCCAGCAGCGGGTCGGGACAGAGCTCCTACGAGCAGTACTTC. This encodes CASSGSGQSSYEQYF.

The chain recombines TRBV10-3 with TRBJ2-5; the match to TRBD2 covers 7 bases. Looked up from germline, CDR1 is ENHRY and CDR2 is SYGVKD. After removal of 0 bases from V and 5 bases from J, the junction contained 6 bases not matched to a gene. The CDR3 is 15 residues long. The CDR3, as DNA: TGTGCCATCAGTGAGTCCGCGGGAGTGGATGAGACCCAGTACTTC. Its protein is CAISESAGVDETQYF.

V and J are TRBV19 and TRBJ1-1, with 9 bases identical to TRBD1. V trimming: 3 bases; J trimming: 3 bases; junction bases outside the gene matches: 5. The CDR3 totals 15 residues. Germline CDR1 LNHDA, CDR2 SQIVND (reference sequence). Here the CDR3 reads CASSILDRGDTEAFF. CDR3 DNA sequence: TGTGCCAGTAGTATCCTTGACAGGGGGGACACTGAAGCTTTCTTT.

This clone was seen a single time. The rearrangement links TRBV7-6 to TRBJ2-2; 7 bases map to TRBD1. The CDR3 contains 13 residues. Trimming at V came to 2 bases and at J to 7 bases, leaving 1 base not matched to a gene. Germline lookup yields CDR1 SGHVS and CDR2 FNYEAQ. The CDR3 DNA reads TGTGCCAGCAGCTTAACAGGGGACGGGGAGCTGTTTTTT. Translation gives CASSLTGDGELFF.

This chain joins TRBV19 and TRBJ2-3; D may be TRBD2 (5 bases). Germline CDR1 is LNHDA and CDR2 is SQIVND (reference sequence). Trimming cost V 4 bases and J 3 bases, with 11 bases left between them. The CDR3 extends over 14 amino acids. The CDR3 reads CASSNRGETDTQYF. The CDR3 nucleotides are TGTGCCAGTAGTAACCGGGGAGAAACAGATACGCAGTATTTT.

The rearrangement uses TRBV5-1 and TRBJ1-1, with 9 bases aligning to TRBD1. Germline CDR1 and CDR2: SGHRS and YFSETQ. V gave up 4 bases and J gave up 6 bases; unmatched junction bases: 13. The CDR3 runs to 16 residues. This chain's CDR3 is CASSPEVMDRGAEAFF. CDR3 nucleotide sequence: TGCGCCAGCAGCCCGGAAGTCATGGACAGGGGCGCTGAAGCTTTCTTT.

A single count supports this clone. The CDR3 coding sequence is TGCGCCAGCAGCCTGCCCCGGGCTGAGAGCGGGGGGCCGAGTTTATCCTACAATGAGCAGTTCTTC. Its protein product is CASSLPRAESGGPSLSYNEQFF. The chain recombines TRBV4-1 with TRBJ2-1, with 9 nucleotides matching TRBD2. Germline trimming cut 4 bases from V and 1 base from J; bases unmatched to any gene: 23. The CDR3 length is 22 residues. Germline-derived CDR1 and CDR2 are MGHRA and YSYEKL.

The gene calls are TRBV11-3 and TRBJ2-2; no definite D call. The CDR3 has 12 amino acids. Germline loops: CDR1 SGHNT, CDR2 YENEEA. Trimming removed 3 bases from V and 10 bases from J, with 9 bases in between. This CDR3 is CASSLNRVELFF. CDR3 DNA: TGTGCCAGCAGCTTGAACCGGGTGGAGCTGTTTTTT.

CDR3 nucleotide sequence: TGTGCCAGCAGTTTATCCAGCGGAGGCTCTGGGGCCAACGTCCTGACTTTC. Amino acid sequence: CASSLSSGGSGANVLTF. V usage is TRBV28 and J usage is TRBJ2-6; TRBD2 is a possible D gene (5 bases). Trimming cost V 1 base and J 0 bases, with 10 bases left between them. Germline lookup yields CDR1 MDHEN and CDR2 SYDVKM. CDR3 length equals 17 residues.

The chain is built from TRBV5-5 and TRBJ2-5; 10 nucleotides agree with TRBD1. Germline V gene data show CDR1 as SGHKS and CDR2 as YYEKEE (reference sequence). V shed 4 bases and J 4 bases; nucleotides not matched to a gene: 10. The length of the CDR3 is 16 residues. CDR3 nucleotides: TGTGCCAGCAGCCGCCGGGACAGGGGCCCTCCAGAGACCCAGTACTTC. The encoded protein is CASSRRDRGPPETQYF.

The genes are TRBV13 and TRBJ2-4; D might be TRBD2 (6 bases). The CDR3 extends over 17 amino acids. Germline CDR1 reads PRHDT; CDR2 reads FYEKMQ (reference sequence). V was pared by 0 bases and J by 7 bases, with 19 bases between. Here the CDR3 DNA reads TGTGCCAGCAGCTTAGGCGGCGGGGCCCGCGTTGGGAACATTCAGTACTTC. Its protein is CASSLGGGARVGNIQYF.

This clone was observed a single time. The rearrangement links TRBV19 to TRBJ1-2; maybe TRBD1 (5 bases). This CDR3 is 14 amino acids long. From germline, CDR1 is LNHDA and CDR2 SQIVND (reference sequence). The V and J ends lost 5 bases and 0 bases respectively, with 10 bases between them. This CDR3 is CASSGATTNYGYTF. DNA of the CDR3: TGTGCCAGTAGTGGGGCCACGACTAACTATGGCTACACCTTC.